This T cell receptor (beta chain) is drawn from a study of blood T cell repertoires in COVID-19. Some clones are missing from TCRdb's copy, which holds only in-frame ones; the method was immunoSEQ multiplex PCR. The table has 330,000 or so clones, roughly 89% seen once. This clone was seen a single time. The CDR3 length is 16 residues. The V gene lost 1 base and the J gene lost 8 bases, with 15 bases spanning the gap. Germline assignment: CDR1 LGHDT and CDR2 YNNKEL (reference sequence). The sample taken for sequencing was peripheral blood. V gene TRBV3-1 (or the pseudogene TRBV3-2) combines with J gene TRBJ1-6, with D perhaps TRBD1 (5 bases). The TCR sequence derives from a young man with COVID-19, enrolled during active disease. CDR3 loop: CASSQGWQGFDSPLHF. The CDR3 nucleotides are TGTGCCAGCAGCCAAGGGTGGCAGGGATTTGATTCACCCCTCCACTTT.